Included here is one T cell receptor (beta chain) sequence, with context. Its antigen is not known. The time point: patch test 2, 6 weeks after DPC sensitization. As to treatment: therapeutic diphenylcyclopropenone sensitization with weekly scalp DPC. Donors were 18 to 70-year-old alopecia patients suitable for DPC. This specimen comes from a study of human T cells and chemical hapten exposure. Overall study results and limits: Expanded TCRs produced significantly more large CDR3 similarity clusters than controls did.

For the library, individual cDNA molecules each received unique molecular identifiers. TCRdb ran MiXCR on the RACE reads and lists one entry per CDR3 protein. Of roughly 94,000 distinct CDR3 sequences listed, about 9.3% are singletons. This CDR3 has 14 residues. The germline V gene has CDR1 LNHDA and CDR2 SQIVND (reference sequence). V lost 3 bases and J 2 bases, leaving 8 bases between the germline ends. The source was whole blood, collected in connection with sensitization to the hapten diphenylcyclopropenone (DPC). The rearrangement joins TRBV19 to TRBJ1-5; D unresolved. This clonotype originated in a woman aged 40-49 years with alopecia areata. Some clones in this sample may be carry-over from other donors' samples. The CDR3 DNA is TGTGCCAGTAGTATCTTTGACGGCAATCAGCCCCAGCATTTT. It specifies CASSIFDGNQPQHF.